This paragraph reports one T cell receptor (beta chain). Under the authors' procedure: How many nucleated cells were present was estimated from reference gene primer amplification. Measured with immunoSEQ multiplex PCR; TCRdb has only the in-frame clones, and not every one. V and J calls and clone size are given by that table; D and trimming were obtained from the DNA. The sample carries roughly 140,000 clones, roughly 88% recorded once. This entry belongs to a study of blood T cell repertoires in COVID-19. In the study overall: Whether acute or convalescent, the COVID-19 samples came from the United States, Italy and Spain. T cells, B-cell-depleted T cells, or PBMCs supplied cDNA or gDNA.

The germline CDR1 and CDR2 sequences are LNHDA and SQIVND (reference sequence). J was trimmed by 6 bases and V by 3 bases; bases with no gene match: 8. This CDR3 is built from 14 residues. The rearrangement links TRBV19 to TRBJ2-7; 7 bases fit TRBD2. The receptor was derived from a man aged 65 to 85 with acute or convalescent COVID-19. Sequenced input: peripheral blood. The CDR3 reads CASSIQGGVTEQYF. DNA of the CDR3: TGTGCCAGTAGTATTCAGGGAGGGGTCACCGAGCAGTACTTC.